This entry is about one T cell receptor (beta chain). No antigen is known for it. The data were produced by immunoSEQ multiplex PCR, yet TCRdb's version contains in-frame clones alone and is incomplete. The sample carries 30,000 to 40,000 clones, approximately 78% recorded once. This specimen belongs to a study of OX40 agonist ivuxolimab in advanced cancers. Study-level background: An agonistic human IgG2 monoclonal antibody against OX40 (CD134) was given. Broader study findings: With doses of 0.1-3.0 mg/kg, partial responders showed among the lowest clonal expansion.

The CDR3 has 15 residues. Germline CDR1 and CDR2: SGHDN and FVKESK. Trimming shortened V by 4 bases and J by 0 bases, and 12 bases separated the two germline ends. The sample here was CD4+ or CD8+ T cells sorted from blood, taken in a trial of the OX40 agonist ivuxolimab. This clonotype was sampled from an adult with an advanced solid tumor such as melanoma, head and neck, liver or kidney cancer. The chain joins TRBV14 to TRBJ1-1; D gene unclear. CDR3 protein: CASSPHSPMNTEAFF. The CDR3 region has the DNA TGTGCCAGCAGCCCGCATAGCCCTATGAACACTGAAGCTTTCTTT. Full variable domain (missing parts from reference TRBV14 and TRBJ1-1): EAGVTQFPSHSVIEKGQTVTLRCDPISGHDNLYWYRRVMGKEIKFLLHFVKESKQDESGMPNNRFLAERTGGTYSTLKVQPAELEDSGVYFCASSPHSPMNTEAFFGQGTRLTVV.